The 18 T cell receptor beta chains given below trace back to one sample, sequenced in a study of cytomegalovirus exposure and HLA in healthy donors listed by TCRdb under 2017. The library came from the immunoSEQ multiplex PCR assay. For the multiplex PCR, a mixture combining 60 forward primers for TCR Vbeta segments and 13 reverse primers for TCR Jbeta segments was used. The source is immuneACCESS, and TCRdb retained only in-frame sequences with V and J called. Part of the clones is not carried over; for the studies checked, unresolved V genes explain less than half of this, and the remainder is unexplained. This sample lists around 150,000 clones; 60% to 80% were detected once. About 11% of the sample rests with the top ten. The sequenced sample consisted of PBMCs. Every receptor here comes from a man aged 18-30 years in good health and CMV-seropositive.

The chain is built from TRBV7-8 and TRBJ2-3, with a weak D call TRBD2 (7 bases). Germline V CDR1 and CDR2: SGHVS, FQNEAQ. Trimming pared 8 bases from V and 14 bases from J, leaving 17 bases between. This CDR3 comprises 11 residues. The CDR3 is CASQGRGAPYF. In nucleotides, the CDR3 is TGTGCCAGCCAAGGTCGGGGGGCGCCGTATTTT.

This chain links TRBV19 with TRBJ2-7; 8 bases fit TRBD2. The V gene end was trimmed by 6 bases and the J gene end by 1 base; junction bases not matched to a gene: 8. From germline, CDR1 is LNHDA and CDR2 SQIVND (reference sequence). This CDR3 contains 15 residues. CDR3 loop: CASSRWSGRSYEQYF. CDR3 coding DNA: TGTGCCAGTAGCCGTTGGAGCGGGAGATCCTACGAGCAGTACTTC.

The sample holds a few counts of this clone. The rearrangement uses TRBV7-6 and TRBJ1-4; D possibly corresponds to TRBD1 (5 bases). The germline V gene encodes CDR1 SGHVS and CDR2 FNYEAQ. V lost 3 bases to trimming and J lost 7 bases, with 9 bases between them. The CDR3 has 13 amino acids. CDR3 loop: CASSLAGPEKLFF. The CDR3 nucleotides are TGTGCCAGCAGCTTGGCGGGGCCTGAAAAACTGTTTTTT. The full variable domain, its missing parts supplied by reference TRBV7-6 and TRBJ1-4, is GAGVSQSPRYKVTKRGQDVALRCDPISGHVSLYWYRQALGQGPEFLTYFNYEAQQDKSGLPNDRFSAERPEGSISTLTIQRTEQRDSAMYRCASSLAGPEKLFFGSGTQLSVL.

The rearrangement joins TRBV28 to TRBJ2-3; no clear D gene. Germline assignment: CDR1 MDHEN and CDR2 SYDVKM. The CDR3 has 11 amino acids. V was clipped by 11 bases and J by 1 base, with 7 bases between them. The CDR3 spells CAPPGTDTQYF. CDR3 nucleotides: TGTGCCCCTCCGGGCACAGATACGCAGTATTTT.

J is TRBJ2-1 and V is TRBV6-5; TRBD2 agrees at 7 bases. V lost 9 bases, J lost 6 bases, and 11 bases stayed unmatched. The CDR3 is made up of 14 amino acids. The germline V gene encodes CDR1 MNHEY and CDR2 SVGAGI. As DNA, the CDR3 is TGTGCCAGATTAGGACTAGTTGGGTGCAATGAGCAGTTCTTC. Amino acid sequence: CARLGLVGCNEQFF.

This clone was seen only once. This chain connects TRBV29-1 to TRBJ2-1; 9 bases fit TRBD1. After removal of 7 bases from V and 8 bases from J, the junction contained 12 bases not matched to a gene. The CDR3 length is 14 residues. Germline V lookup: CDR1 SQVTM, CDR2 ANQGSEA. The CDR3 nucleotides read TGCAGCGCTTACTCCGGGACAGGGTCGGATGAGCAGTTCTTC. As protein: CSAYSGTGSDEQFF.

The chain combines TRBV28 with TRBJ1-5, with 7 bases aligning to TRBD1. Per the germline V gene, CDR1 is MDHEN and CDR2 is SYDVKM. This CDR3 comprises 14 residues. The J segment lost 7 bases and the V segment lost 6 bases, leaving 9 bases of the junction unmatched. CDR3 sequence reads: CASRQRQGPQPQHF. In nucleotides, the CDR3 is TGTGCCAGCAGACAACGACAGGGACCGCAGCCCCAGCATTTT.

The V gene is TRBV29-1, the J gene TRBJ2-7, with no clear D. Germline V gene data show CDR1 as SQVTM and CDR2 as ANQGSEA. This CDR3 contains 12 residues. Trimming shortened V by 0 bases and J by 2 bases, and 5 bases separated the two germline ends. In DNA form, the CDR3 reads TGCAGCGTTGAAGATCAGACCTACGAGCAGTACTTC. It yields the protein CSVEDQTYEQYF.

This chain connects TRBV29-1 to TRBJ1-2; D uncertain. The CDR3 consists of 13 residues. Per germline, CDR1 SQVTM and CDR2 ANQGSEA. V lost 5 bases and J 4 bases, leaving 14 bases between the germline ends. The chain's CDR3 is CSVQTIVGYGYTF. In nucleotides, the CDR3 is TGCAGCGTTCAAACTATAGTCGGCTATGGCTACACCTTC. The variable domain in full, with the rest retrieved from reference TRBV29-1 and TRBJ1-2, is SAVISQKPSRDICQRGTSLTIQCQVDSQVTMMFWYRQQPGQSLTLIATANQGSEATYESGFVIDKFPISRPNLTFSTLTVSNMSPEDSSIYLCSVQTIVGYGYTFGSGTRLTVV.

V gene TRBV6-6 combines with J gene TRBJ1-1; 7 positions match TRBD1. With 4 bases clipped from V and 5 bases from J, the junction kept 7 bases outside the gene matches. The CDR3 has 14 amino acids. Germline V gene lookup returns CDR1 MNHNY and CDR2 SVGAGI (reference sequence). The CDR3 nucleotides read TGTGCCAGCAGTTCCACAGGGGTACGGACTGAAGCTTTCTTT. Translating it yields CASSSTGVRTEAFF.

The chain couples TRBV5-6 to TRBJ2-5, with a possible D match to TRBD1 (5 bases). Between the trimmed V and J ends, which lost 0 bases and 4 bases, there was a span of 16 bases. This CDR3 contains 16 residues. CDR1 and CDR2 (germline): SGHDT, YYEEEE. CDR3 loop: CASSLVGAGSGETQYF. The CDR3 DNA reads TGTGCCAGCAGCTTGGTAGGGGCTGGGTCTGGAGAGACCCAGTACTTC.

CDR3: CASSESSGSVYEQYF. CDR3 DNA sequence: TGTGCCAGCAGTGAAAGTAGCGGGAGTGTTTACGAGCAGTACTTC. The chain is built from TRBV2 and TRBJ2-7, with 9 bases matching TRBD2. The trim removed 2 bases at V and 4 bases at J, leaving 6 bases unmatched. Germline assignment: CDR1 SNHLY and CDR2 FYNNEI. The CDR3 has 15 residues.

A few counts support this clone. This chain uses TRBV29-1 with TRBJ2-1, with D unresolved. Germline V CDR1 and CDR2: SQVTM, ANQGSEA. V lost 2 bases and J 3 bases, leaving 11 bases between the germline ends. This CDR3 is built from 14 residues. The CDR3 loop is CSVEYAGNYNEQFF. DNA of the CDR3: TGCAGCGTTGAATACGCAGGTAACTACAATGAGCAGTTCTTC.

This chain joins TRBV5-6 and TRBJ2-7; the match to TRBD2 covers 15 bases. Trimming at V came to 4 bases and at J to 2 bases, leaving 4 bases not matched to a gene. Germline CDR1 is SGHDT and CDR2 is YYEEEE. The CDR3 totals 16 residues. This CDR3 is CASSRRTSGRAYEQYF. The CDR3 nucleotides are TGTGCCAGCAGCCGAAGGACTAGCGGGAGGGCCTACGAGCAGTACTTC.

This chain connects TRBV29-1 to TRBJ2-7, with a tentative D call TRBD2 (5 bases). Germline V gene sequence: CDR1 SQVTM, CDR2 ANQGSEA. Trimming left V 4 bases short and J 7 bases short, with 17 bases between. The CDR3 totals 13 residues. The CDR3 nucleotides are TGCAGCGTTGCAGTCCCTAGCTTGGGAGAGCAGTACTTC. Its translation: CSVAVPSLGEQYF.

The V and J genes are TRBV27 and TRBJ1-4; D may be TRBD1 (5 bases). The CDR3 is 15 amino acids. Germline-derived CDR1 and CDR2 are MNHEY and SMNVEV (reference sequence). Trimming cost V 4 bases and J 5 bases, with 14 bases left between them. The chain's CDR3 is CASSWGGSRNEKLFF. CDR3 in DNA: TGTGCCAGCAGTTGGGGCGGGAGTAGAAATGAAAAACTGTTTTTT.

This chain links TRBV12-5 with TRBJ2-1, with a tentative D call TRBD2 (6 bases). Germline V lookup: CDR1 LGHNT, CDR2 FRNRAP. Trimming removed 5 bases from V and 5 bases from J, with 19 bases in between. The CDR3 length is 16 residues. The CDR3 DNA is TGTGCTAGTGGTCGGAGCCTTGTGCGGGGCGACAATGAGCAGTTCTTC. Translation: CASGRSLVRGDNEQFF.

The V and J genes are TRBV18 and TRBJ2-7, with D hard to call. The CDR3 is 14 residues long. V was cut by 6 bases and J by 2 bases, with 14 bases left in between. From germline, CDR1 is KGHSH and CDR2 LQKENI. The CDR3 region has the DNA TGTGCCAGCTCTCTTCCGGCCAGGACCTACGAGCAGTACTTC. Protein: CASSLPARTYEQYF.